The 9 T cell receptor beta chains presented below share a single source sample, sequenced in a study of blood T cell repertoires in COVID-19. The assay was immunoSEQ multiplex PCR, and TCRdb's table has in-frame clones only and misses some. The top ten clones hold roughly 15% of a sample with approximately 120,000 clones, around 85% of them seen once. The specimen sequenced was peripheral blood. These receptors all stem from a man aged 25 to 45 with COVID-19, enrolled during active disease.

This chain connects TRBV19 to TRBJ1-4, with D possibly TRBD1 on 5 matching bases. Trimming pared 7 bases from V and 8 bases from J, leaving 11 bases between. The germline V gene encodes CDR1 LNHDA and CDR2 SQIVND (reference sequence). The CDR3 totals 12 residues. The CDR3 DNA is TGTGCCAGTACCCGGAGGGGAGAAAAACTGTTTTTT. Protein: CASTRRGEKLFF. Complete variable domain (other parts from reference TRBV19 and TRBJ1-4): DGGITQSPKYLFRKEGQNVTLSCEQNLNHDAMYWYRQDPGQGLRLIYYSQIVNDFQKGDIAEGYSVSREKKESFPLTVTSAQKNPTAFYLCASTRRGEKLFFGSGTQLSVL.

This sequence joins TRBV6-5 and TRBJ2-2; D perhaps matches TRBD2 (5 bases). Germline-derived CDR1 and CDR2 are MNHEY and SVGAGI. This CDR3 has 13 residues. Trimming left V 5 bases short and J 6 bases short, with 10 bases between. Here the CDR3 reads CASSRLSAGELFF. DNA of the CDR3: TGTGCCAGCAGTCGACTTAGCGCCGGGGAGCTGTTTTTT.

The chain recombines TRBV28 with TRBJ1-5; TRBD1 might be the D (6 bases). This CDR3 comprises 12 residues. Looked up from germline, CDR1 is MDHEN and CDR2 is SYDVKM. The V gene lost 8 bases and the J gene lost 7 bases, with 12 bases spanning the gap. The CDR3 sequence is CASQQGEQPQHF. The CDR3 DNA follows: TGTGCCAGCCAACAGGGAGAACAGCCCCAGCATTTT.

The rearrangement joins TRBV20-1 to TRBJ2-7; D is unclear. V gave up 3 bases and J gave up 0 bases, with 6 bases separating them. Germline CDR1 is DFQATT and CDR2 is SNEGSKA (reference sequence). The CDR3 covers 12 residues. CDR3 DNA: TGCAGTGCTAGTCTTAACTCCTACGAGCAGTACTTC. This encodes CSASLNSYEQYF.

The chain links TRBV24-1 to TRBJ1-4; D is ambiguous. The CDR3 consists of 14 residues. Germline V gene data show CDR1 as KGHDR and CDR2 as SFDVKD. V was shortened by 3 bases and J by 7 bases, with 11 bases between the two germline ends. CDR3 in amino acids: CATSDPEVGEKLFF. The CDR3 region has the DNA TGTGCCACCAGTGATCCAGAGGTGGGTGAAAAACTGTTTTTT.

The chain combines TRBV7-2 with TRBJ2-2; weak D call: TRBD2 (5 bases). Germline-derived CDR1 and CDR2 are SGHTA and FQGNSA. Trimming left V 6 bases short and J 0 bases short, with 11 bases between. The CDR3 covers 15 residues. The CDR3 sequence is CASSPDFANTGELFF. The CDR3 region has the DNA TGTGCCAGCAGTCCGGACTTTGCGAACACCGGGGAGCTGTTTTTT. The variable domain in full, completed from reference TRBV7-2 and TRBJ2-2, reads GAGVSQSPSNKVTEKGKDVELRCDPISGHTALYWYRQSLGQGLEFLIYFQGNSAPDKSGLPSDRFSAERTGGSVSTLTIQRTQQEDSAVYLCASSPDFANTGELFFGEGSRLTVL.

The chain is built from TRBV7-3 and TRBJ2-1, with 8 bases identical to TRBD1. CDR3 size: 14 residues. The junction had 6 bases not matched to a gene; V was cut back by 6 bases and J by 5 bases. Germline values: CDR1 SGHTA, CDR2 FQGTGA. As DNA, the CDR3 is TGTGCCAGCAGACCCCCGACAGGGGACAATGAGCAGTTCTTC. This translates into CASRPPTGDNEQFF.

This clone has a count of ten or more. The gene calls are TRBV11-2 and TRBJ2-7; 12 bases line up with TRBD2. This CDR3 comprises 14 residues. V trimming: 7 bases; J trimming: 4 bases; junction bases outside the gene matches: 5. Per the germline V gene, CDR1 is SGHAT and CDR2 is FQNNGV. The CDR3 is CASTLTSGSYEQYF. DNA for the CDR3: TGTGCCAGCACCCTGACTAGCGGGAGTTACGAGCAGTACTTC.

CDR3 coding DNA: TGTGCCAGCAGTTTATCAAGCGAGGTGACCCAGTACTTC. This codes for CASSLSSEVTQYF. V and J are TRBV27 and TRBJ2-5; D unresolved. Trimming left V 0 bases short and J 7 bases short, with 9 bases between. This CDR3 spans 13 amino acids. The germline V gene has CDR1 MNHEY and CDR2 SMNVEV (reference sequence).